Reported below is one T cell receptor (beta chain). These data are taken from a study of CXCR3-negative and CXCR3-positive naive CD8 T cells. The sorting of each CD8+ T cell subset was done in triplicate, at 330,000 or so cells each. The TRB cDNA libraries were prepared by 5' RACE with UMI labels. TCRdb re-analyzed the 5' RACE reads; it lists each CDR3 protein once, without DNA. The table gives 35,000 to 50,000 distinct CDR3 sequences; the top ten clones make up about 10% of it. The CDR3 loop spans 17 amino acids. Looked up from germline, CDR1 is SGDLS and CDR2 is YYNGEE. The chain couples TRBV9 to TRBJ2-3. The sequenced sample was memory CD8+ T cells from blood. The TCR originated in a human donor in good health. Some clones in this sample may be carry-over from other donors' samples. This CDR3 is CASSAEFRTTSEDTQYF.